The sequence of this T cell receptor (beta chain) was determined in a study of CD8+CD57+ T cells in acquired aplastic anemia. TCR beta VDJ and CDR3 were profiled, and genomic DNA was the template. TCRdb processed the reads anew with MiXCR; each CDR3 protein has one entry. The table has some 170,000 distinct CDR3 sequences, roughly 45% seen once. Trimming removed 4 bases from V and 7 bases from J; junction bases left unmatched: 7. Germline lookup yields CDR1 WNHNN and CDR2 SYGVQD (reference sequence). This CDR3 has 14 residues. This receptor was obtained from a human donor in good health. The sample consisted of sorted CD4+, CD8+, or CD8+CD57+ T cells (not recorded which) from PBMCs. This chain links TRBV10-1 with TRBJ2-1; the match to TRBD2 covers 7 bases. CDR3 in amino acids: CASSVGLGRNEQFF. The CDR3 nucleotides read TGCGCCAGCAGTGTGGGCCTCGGGAGGAATGAGCAGTTCTTC.